Listed below are T cell receptor beta chains from one sample, sequenced in a study of T cells in Graves' hyperthyroidism and ophthalmopathy. One entry per CDR3 protein results from TCRdb running MiXCR on the multiplex PCR reads. The top ten clones hold about 3.7% of a sample with a few hundred thousand distinct CDR3 sequences, approximately 20% of them seen once. The source material was blood. Source of these receptors: a woman aged 18-29 years with Graves' hyperthyroidism. CDR3s include the opening cysteine and the closing phenylalanine or tryptophan. D genes are given only for firm matches. Only some rows state a clone size, as once, few, many or a class for expanded clones.

v_call,j_call,clone_size,d_call,cdr3_aa,cdr3_nt
TRBV19,TRBJ1-1,few,-,CASSPGASTEAFF,TGTGCCAGTAGTCCGGGGGCTAGCACTGAAGCTTTCTTT
TRBV15,TRBJ2-7,many,-,CATSRVGARYEQYF,TGTGCCACCAGCAGAGTCGGCGCTAGGTACGAGCAGTACTTC
TRBV18,TRBJ1-1,-,-,CASSRLGGEAFF,TGTGCCAGCTCACGCCTGGGGGGAGAAGCTTTCTTT
TRBV28,TRBJ1-2,-,-,CASSLLQDGYTF,TGTGCCAGCAGTTTATTACAGGATGGCTACACCTTC
TRBV13,TRBJ1-3,many,TRBD1,CASSFQGGGNTIYF,TGTGCCAGCAGCTTCCAGGGGGGTGGAAACACCATATATTTT
TRBV20-1,TRBJ2-7,many,-,CSASRYPQAYEQYF,TGCAGTGCTAGTCGCTACCCCCAGGCCTACGAGCAGTACTTC
TRBV9,TRBJ2-7,many,TRBD1,CASSPGDRGAVQYF,TGTGCCAGCAGCCCAGGGGACAGGGGAGCCGTGCAGTACTTC
TRBV20-1,TRBJ2-5,many,-,CSASPLARETQYF,TGCAGTGCTAGCCCGCTTGCAAGAGAGACCCAGTACTTC
TRBV12-3/TRBV12-4,TRBJ1-1,many,-,CASSPRAGNTEAFF,TGTGCCAGCAGTCCCCGGGCGGGGAACACTGAAGCTTTCTTT
TRBV4-1,TRBJ2-7,many,-,CASSYQAQSSYEQYF,TGCGCCAGCAGTTATCAAGCTCAGTCGAGCTACGAGCAGTACTTC
TRBV6-2/TRBV6-3,TRBJ1-5,-,TRBD1,CASSWDRVQPQHF,TGTGCCAGCAGTTGGGACAGGGTGCAGCCCCAGCATTTT
TRBV6-9,TRBJ2-6,-,TRBD1,CASSWTGGANVLTF,TGTGCCAGCAGTTGGACAGGTGGGGCCAACGTCCTGACTTTC
TRBV6-1,TRBJ1-2,many,-,CASSSVGGVGYGYTF,TGTGCCAGCAGCTCTGTGGGGGGCGTGGGCTATGGCTACACCTTC
TRBV5-1,TRBJ2-2,-,TRBD2,CASSVSGGQDTGELFF,TGCGCCAGCAGCGTTAGCGGGGGGCAGGACACCGGGGAGCTGTTTTTT
TRBV12-3/TRBV12-4,TRBJ1-3,many,TRBD1,CANNRGSGNTIYF,TGTGCCAACAACAGGGGGTCTGGAAACACCATATATTTT
TRBV6-1,TRBJ2-7,many,-,CASSPRVSYEQYF,TGTGCCAGCAGCCCCCGGGTCTCCTACGAGCAGTACTTC
TRBV5-6,TRBJ1-1,few,TRBD1,CASSLGGPVDRGTFF,TGTGCCAGCAGCTTGGGGGGTCCGGTGGACAGGGGAACTTTCTTT
TRBV12-3/TRBV12-4,TRBJ2-7,once,TRBD1,CASRLRDSSYEQYF,TGTGCCAGCAGACTCCGGGACAGCTCCTACGAGCAGTACTTC
TRBV12-3/TRBV12-4,TRBJ1-3,many,-,CASTGRLKNSGNTIYF,TGTGCCAGCACTGGGCGTCTTAAAAACTCTGGAAACACCATATATTTT
TRBV7-3,TRBJ2-2,-,-,CASSLTAENTGELFF,TGTGCCAGCAGCTTAACGGCGGAGAACACCGGGGAGCTGTTTTTT
TRBV10-3,TRBJ2-7,many,TRBD2,CATGLAGNPYEQYF,TGTGCCACCGGACTAGCGGGGAACCCCTACGAGCAGTACTTC
TRBV12-3/TRBV12-4,TRBJ1-2,many,TRBD1,CASRNTRQGDYGYTF,TGTGCCAGCAGGAACACTCGACAGGGGGACTATGGCTACACCTTC
TRBV12-3/TRBV12-4,TRBJ2-7,many,-,CASSFPLSSYEQYF,TGTGCCAGCAGTTTCCCCCTAAGCTCCTACGAGCAGTACTTC
TRBV28,TRBJ1-5,many,-,CASSAPSAQHF,TGTGCCAGCAGTGCTCCCTCGGCCCAGCATTTT
TRBV18,TRBJ1-1,many,-,CASSPVQGGGTEAFF,TGTGCCAGCTCACCCGTACAGGGTGGCGGCACTGAAGCTTTCTTT
TRBV12-3/TRBV12-4,TRBJ1-1,many,-,CASSFGEGNTEAFF,TGTGCCAGCAGTTTCGGGGAAGGAAACACTGAAGCTTTCTTT
TRBV7-8,TRBJ1-1,many,-,CASSLELGAGTNTEAFF,TGTGCCAGCAGCTTAGAACTTGGGGCAGGGACGAACACTGAAGCTTTCTTT
TRBV3-1,TRBJ1-2,-,-,CASSQDRHYGYTF,TGTGCCAGCAGCCAAGACAGGCACTATGGCTACACCTTC
TRBV11-2,TRBJ2-7,many,TRBD2,CASSLELAGTYEQYF,TGTGCCAGCAGCTTAGAACTAGCGGGGACCTACGAGCAGTACTTC
TRBV19,TRBJ1-1,many,TRBD1,CASRSQGVTEAFF,TGTGCCAGTAGATCCCAGGGGGTCACTGAAGCTTTCTTT
TRBV2,TRBJ1-1,many,-,CASRELTEAFF,TGTGCCAGCAGGGAACTAACTGAAGCTTTCTTT
TRBV7-2,TRBJ2-5,-,TRBD2,CASKRAGAGETQYF,TGTGCCAGCAAGCGAGCGGGAGCGGGCGAGACCCAGTACTTC
TRBV2,TRBJ1-1,-,-,CASRGTSGTEAFF,TGTGCCAGCAGGGGGACATCCGGCACTGAAGCTTTCTTT
TRBV27,TRBJ1-1,many,-,CASRPIQKGTEAFF,TGTGCCAGCAGGCCCATTCAGAAGGGCACTGAAGCTTTCTTT
TRBV7-2,TRBJ2-7,many,-,CASSPDLEGLNEQYF,TGTGCCAGCAGCCCGGACCTTGAGGGGTTAAACGAGCAGTACTTC
TRBV12-3/TRBV12-4,TRBJ1-5,many,-,CASSSRGPNQPQHF,TGTGCCAGCAGTTCCAGGGGCCCCAATCAGCCCCAGCATTTT
TRBV6-2/TRBV6-3,TRBJ2-6,-,TRBD1,CASRFTGAGANVLTF,TGTGCCAGCAGATTTACAGGGGCTGGGGCCAACGTCCTGACTTTC
TRBV6-5,TRBJ1-2,many,-,CAIGRFYGYTF,TGTGCCATCGGACGGTTCTATGGCTACACCTTC
TRBV6-5,TRBJ1-1,-,-,CASSYSREAEAFF,TGTGCCAGCAGTTACTCGAGGGAGGCGGAAGCTTTCTTT
TRBV6-5,TRBJ1-1,many,-,CASSFTGGNTEAFF,TGTGCCAGCAGTTTCACCGGGGGGAACACTGAAGCTTTCTTT
TRBV6-5,TRBJ2-4,many,TRBD1,CASSYLGQPAKNIQYF,TGTGCCAGCAGTTACCTGGGACAGCCAGCCAAAAACATTCAGTACTTC
TRBV6-1,TRBJ2-7,-,-,CASSDRGYSYEQYF,TGTGCCAGCAGTGACAGGGGATACTCCTACGAGCAGTACTTC
TRBV20-1,TRBJ2-5,many,TRBD1,CSAFKPRDRGQETQYF,TGCAGTGCTTTTAAGCCCCGGGACAGGGGCCAAGAGACCCAGTACTTC
TRBV12-3/TRBV12-4,TRBJ2-7,-,TRBD1,CASSPGGIYEQYF,TGTGCCAGCAGTCCAGGGGGAATCTACGAGCAGTACTTC
TRBV9,TRBJ2-2,few,-,CASNPQAGAWGTGELFF,TGTGCCAGCAACCCCCAGGCTGGGGCTTGGGGCACCGGGGAGCTGTTTTTT
TRBV6-1,TRBJ1-2,-,-,CASSEVGAANYGYTF,TGTGCCAGCAGTGAGGTCGGGGCAGCTAACTATGGCTACACCTTC
TRBV7-9,TRBJ1-5,many,-,CASTHGNQPQHF,TGTGCCAGCACCCATGGCAATCAGCCCCAGCATTTT
TRBV6-2/TRBV6-3,TRBJ1-1,many,-,CASRGDSHTEAFF,TGTGCCAGCAGGGGAGACAGTCACACTGAAGCTTTCTTT
TRBV20-1,TRBJ2-7,many,-,CSATPGSSYEQYF,TGCAGTGCTACCCCAGGCAGCTCCTACGAGCAGTACTTC
TRBV12-3/TRBV12-4,TRBJ1-3,many,-,CASSFGSILSGNTIYF,TGTGCCAGCAGTTTTGGATCCATTCTCTCTGGAAACACCATATATTTT
TRBV9,TRBJ2-5,few,TRBD1,CASSVRGRGQETQYF,TGTGCCAGCAGCGTCAGGGGGCGAGGGCAAGAGACCCAGTACTTC
TRBV5-1,TRBJ2-5,many,TRBD2,CASSAQRGGRETQYF,TGCGCCAGCAGCGCGCAGCGGGGGGGCCGGGAGACCCAGTACTTC
TRBV12-3/TRBV12-4,TRBJ2-7,-,-,CASDPPGTPTYEQYF,TGTGCCAGCGACCCCCCCGGGACTCCCACCTACGAGCAGTACTTC
TRBV5-5,TRBJ2-7,many,-,CASSFQSLYEQYF,TGTGCCAGCAGCTTTCAGAGCCTCTACGAGCAGTACTTC
TRBV24-1,TRBJ2-5,-,-,CATSDFRAETQYF,TGTGCCACCAGTGATTTCAGGGCAGAGACCCAGTACTTC
TRBV11-2,TRBJ2-5,many,TRBD1,CASSPDRGLETQYF,TGTGCCAGCAGCCCGGACAGGGGATTGGAGACCCAGTACTTC
TRBV6-5,TRBJ1-1,many,TRBD1,CASSSDRANVNTEAFF,TGTGCCAGCAGTTCCGACAGGGCCAATGTGAACACTGAAGCTTTCTTT
TRBV28,TRBJ1-5,many,TRBD1,CASSPGQAERPQHF,TGTGCCAGCAGTCCGGGACAGGCGGAGCGGCCCCAGCATTTT
TRBV6-1,TRBJ1-2,few,-,CASSETVRGGYTF,TGTGCCAGCAGTGAAACGGTTCGAGGGGGCTACACCTTC
TRBV12-3/TRBV12-4,TRBJ1-1,-,TRBD1,CASSRGQGGEAFF,TGTGCCAGCAGCCGAGGACAGGGTGGTGAAGCTTTCTTT